This T cell receptor (beta chain) derives from a study of Ad26.COV2.S vaccination and SARS-CoV-2 variants (dated by TCRdb to the early 2020s). For the wider study: Vaccine-arm donors came from COV1001, a multicentre, randomized, double-blind, placebo-controlled phase I-IIa trial of Ad26.COV2.S in healthy adults. Trial participants were randomized into five groups of five, in which low-dose or high-dose Ad26.COV2.S was given once or twice, or placebo was given on both occasions. Investigators remained blinded to trial group allocation during experiments and outcome assessment. Sequencing of the TCRbeta repertoire served to evaluate the specificity and breadth of SARS-CoV-2-reactive T cell receptors following Ad26.COV2.S vaccination. The TCR-sequenced set comprised about 30 samples: around 20 Ad26.COV2.S vaccine recipients, 5 placebo recipients and 8 SARS-CoV-2 convalescent individuals. Ad26.COV2.S was administered intramuscularly at 5 x 10^10 or 1 x 10^11 viral particles, either as a single shot or as two shots given 56 days apart. Overall study results and their limits: Comparing responses between vaccine doses or regimens was not something the study was powered to do. Vaccine and placebo recipients had comparable non-spike TCR breadth, which fits with the vaccine containing only spike. After vaccination, spike-specific CD8+ and CD4+ T cell responses were reported to show substantial breadth. It was noted by the authors that total T cell responses may have been underestimated by the TCR breadth and depth analyses. Higher spike-specific TCR breadth was observed in Ad26.COV2.S recipients than in placebo recipients (P = 0.0014).

Taken with the paper, the label for treatment or condition translates to: about 20 received Ad26.COV2.S at low or high dose, single or two shots; several received placebo; per-sample allocation not given. For vaccine and placebo recipients, repertoires were sequenced using samples collected on day 63 after the first injection. Cohort 1b enrolled 25 or so adults aged 18-55 years at a single site in Boston, USA, between 29 July and 7 August 2020. As a vaccine, Ad26.COV2.S was a replication-incompetent adenovirus type 26 vector that expressed a prefusion-stabilized SARS-CoV-2 spike protein derived from the original Wuhan strain. Turning to this clone: The specificity of this receptor is unknown. No base qualities exist here, and no much larger clone lies one base off it.

The V end loses 1 base and the J end loses 12 bases, and a stretch of 19 bases separates them. According to the germline V gene (reference sequence), CDR1 reads LGHDT and CDR2 reads YNNKEL. The CDR3 contains 14 residues, cysteine and phenylalanine counted. This entry keeps only the CDR3 DNA: 42 bases, framed from base 1. The immunoSEQ Assay was used to sequence TCRbeta CDR3 regions. After extraction, genomic DNA underwent amplification by bias-controlled multiplex PCR, followed by high-throughput sequencing. The paper's processing steps were these. To quantify the absolute abundance of every unique TCRbeta CDR3 region, sequences were collapsed and filtered. Usable DNA was measured by amplifying reference genes present in all nucleated cells, and TCRbeta template counts were normalized to that usable DNA to estimate T cell fraction. Repertoire TCRs were annotated as SARS-CoV-2-specific when V gene, CDR3 amino acid sequence and J gene were exactly matched to a known reactive TCR set. The reference SARS-CoV-2 TCR set was obtained from MIRA and was filtered for enrichment in COVID-19-positive ImmuneCODE repertoires, whereby public or cross-reactive TCRs were removed. Based on the MIRA antigens, annotated TCRs were further analysed at the level of specific ORF or position within ORF. Breadth was defined as annotated unique rearrangements over total unique productive rearrangements; depth was the summed frequency of those rearrangements. Group comparisons of TCR breadth used two-sided Wilcoxon rank-sum tests. TCRdb carries this immuneACCESS record with in-frame sequences only. Its versions omit some clonotypes, under half of them owing to an unresolved V gene in the studies checked, with the rest unexplained. The V and J calls and clone size are taken from that table; D and trimming were inferred from the DNA. For this sample the table gives around 340,000 clones, of which about 87% were detected only once. Clones ranked in the top ten supply around 6.4% of the sample.

Sample: peripheral blood, taken in a trial of Ad26.COV2.S vaccine versus placebo. This chain joins TRBV3-1 (or the pseudogene TRBV3-2) to TRBJ2-7, with an unclear D gene assignment. The clonotype originates from a person aged 18 to 59 who received the Ad26.COV2.S COVID-19 vaccine or a placebo. The CDR3 is CASSQGVSGSRAYF. The DNA sequence reads TGTGCCAGCAGCCAAGGGGTATCAGGTTCTCGGGCGTACTTC.